This TCR beta chain is from a study of molecular identifiers for immune sequencing clone quantification. CDR1 KGHSY and CDR2 FQNENV come from the germline V gene. CDR3 length: 14 residues. Libraries of bulk TCR were made by previously described methods (with listed TCR primers). MiXCR, run by TCRdb on the PCR reads, gives a single entry per CDR3 protein. The table lists about 510,000 distinct CDR3 sequences, around 23% of them singletons. With respect to this clonotype: The junction does not match germline at one end; this may be a read error.

The source of this sequence is a human donor in good health. Some libraries in this study had Jurkat cell RNA spiked in. The chain joins TRBV16 to TRBJ2-5; D is perhaps TRBD2 (5 bases). Sequencing used naive CD8+ T cells from blood, with Jurkat cell RNA spiked in. Subset indicated: FACS-sorted CD8+CD4-CCR7+CD45RA+ naive T cells. CDR3 loop: CASSQYLGEETQCF. The CDR3 DNA is TGTGCCAGCAGCCAATATCTCGGGGAAGAGACCCAGTGCTTC.